This TCR beta chain was recovered during a study of blood T cells in healthy people across ages. Points from the study as a whole: Not knowing donor CMV status may have confounded expanded clonotype changes. Per million T cells, the diversity of TCR beta decreased roughly linearly as age advanced.

Primed by a sample-barcoded 5' primer and a J-beta primer mix, a second PCR proceeded for about 6 to 12 cycles. TCRdb passed the 5' RACE reads through MiXCR, listing each CDR3 protein once. This table holds 1,500,000 or so distinct CDR3 sequences, roughly two fifths found once. The CDR3 contains 17 residues. CDR1 SEHNR and CDR2 FQNEAQ come from the germline V gene (reference sequence). Concerning this clonotype itself: The target antigen is unknown. Sequence at one end of the junction differs from germline and may be a read error.

The sequencing input was blood. This clonotype originated in a woman aged 18-29 years in good health. V and J are TRBV7-9 and TRBJ1-1; 7 nucleotides agree with TRBD1. CDR3: CANSLKGGRGMNTEAFF. CDR3 DNA: TGTGCCAACAGCTTGAAGGGGGGCAGGGGGATGAACACTGAAGCTTTCTTT.